This TCR beta chain stems from a study of post-analysis software for immune sequencing data (dated by TCRdb to the mid-2010s). For the study in its entirety: Recorded disease courses included relapsing-remitting, secondary progressive and progressive-relapsing multiple sclerosis, with some patients lacking subtype annotation. The multiple sclerosis patient repertoires were compared with ten to eleven previously published healthy control repertoires from donors aged 6 to 25 years. A subset of samples was prepared in parallel using single-end sample barcoding, then pooled and co-amplified after Illumina adapter ligation. Broader findings and caveats from the paper: Direct clustering with F measure revealed strong co-clustering of samples prepared in the same batch, which led to a batch-effect correction. Compared with controls, multiple sclerosis patients had significantly lower normalized Chao1 diversity, a finding suggesting substantial peripheral T-cell clonal expansion. Patients showed significantly higher frequencies than controls for a few TRBV segments, among them TRBV5-6, TRBV5-1 and TRBV20-1. The control group was slightly older than the multiple sclerosis patient group.

Comments on this clonotype: The antigen it recognizes is unknown. Base qualities are missing; no much larger clone stands one base away.

Reading the germline V gene gives CDR1 SNHLY and CDR2 FYNNEI. The CDR3 runs 18 amino acids, cysteine and phenylalanine included. The read is trimmed to its CDR3 DNA, 54 bases read in frame from base 1. V loses 8 bases at its end and J loses 4 bases; junction bases beyond the gene matches: 14. Receptor amplification or capture employed PCR. The sample was run on an Illumina HiSeq 2500. To reduce PCR and sequencing biases, unique molecular identifiers were built into the TCR beta cDNA libraries. Every 1 to 10 million input T cells yielded approximately 500,000 cDNA molecules, meaning each molecule approximated one T cell. Patient libraries were prepared and sequenced with the same protocol used for the earlier healthy control dataset. Samples belonging to the same batch were prepared together, multiplexed and sequenced on a shared HiSeq lane. The paper's data handling went like this. Raw barcoded reads were processed with MIGEC, and single-read molecular identifier groups were discarded before consensus assembly and CDR3 extraction. Clonotype tables were post-analysed with VDJtools, normalizing diversity by down-sampling all datasets to the smallest sample size. To correct batch-related cross-sample contamination, repertoire overlap clustering matched CDR3 amino acid sequences but not nucleotide sequences. Through fastp at Q25 and MiXCR, TCRdb rebuilt clones from the public reads, retaining in-frame beta chains. Every distinct CDR3 protein forms one entry, paired with its most common genes and DNA. For this entry, the V and J calls and clone size follow TCRdb and not the study's own pipeline. In all, the sample holds hundreds of thousands of distinct CDR3 sequences, and 55% to 60% of those were seen once. About 11% of the sample lies in the top ten.

To demonstrate the VDJtools post-analysis software, TCR beta repertoires were profiled from the peripheral blood of about 13 young patients with multiple sclerosis. The multiple sclerosis patients were children and adolescents between roughly 6 and 17 years of age. Sequencing was done on a sample of blood. The sequence was obtained from a girl aged 2 to 9 with multiple sclerosis. The sequence links TRBV2 to TRBJ2-6, with 10 middle bases fitting TRBD2. The CDR3 has the sequence CASAGPLAGVEGANVLTF. The nucleotide sequence reads TGTGCCAGCGCCGGCCCCCTAGCGGGAGTGGAGGGGGCCAACGTCCTGACTTTC.